One and the same sample provided the 8 T cell receptor beta chains below, sequenced in a study of neoadjuvant anti-PD-1 for oral cavity cancer. Clones were sequenced by immunoSEQ multiplex PCR, and TCRdb holds only the in-frame ones, with some missing. The sample has roughly 24,000 clones, 25% to 35% seen once; the top ten hold about 17%. Time point here: after neoadjuvant nivolumab, at surgical resection. The sample consisted of tumor tissue, taken after nivolumab (anti-PD-1) treatment. The receptor set was obtained from a person aged 35-79 years with oral cavity squamous cell carcinoma.

This sequence joins TRBV5-1 and TRBJ2-7; TRBD2 is a possible D gene (5 bases). CDR1 is SGHRS and CDR2 is YFSETQ in the germline V gene. V was trimmed by 7 bases and J by 0 bases, leaving 20 bases between them. CDR3 length: 16 amino acids. The CDR3 loop is CASPNNNREVSYEQYF. CDR3 sequence (DNA): TGCGCCAGCCCAAATAATAACCGGGAAGTCTCCTACGAGCAGTACTTC.

V is TRBV11-2 and J is TRBJ2-1; perhaps TRBD2 as D (6 bases). Germline V gene sequence: CDR1 SGHAT, CDR2 FQNNGV. V lost 8 bases, J lost 0 bases, and 14 bases lay in between. CDR3 length: 15 amino acids. CDR3 loop: CASALAVSSYNEQFF. The CDR3, as DNA: TGTGCCAGCGCGTTAGCGGTTAGCTCCTACAATGAGCAGTTCTTC. The whole variable domain, remainder taken from reference TRBV11-2 and TRBJ2-1, is EAGVAQSPRYKIIEKRQSVAFWCNPISGHATLYWYQQILGQGPKLLIQFQNNGVVDDSQLPKDRFSAERLKGVDSTLKIQPAKLEDSAVYLCASALAVSSYNEQFFGPGTRLTVL.

The rearrangement uses TRBV7-9 and TRBJ2-7; 8 bases map to TRBD1. The CDR3 loop spans 14 amino acids. Germline V gene lookup returns CDR1 SEHNR and CDR2 FQNEAQ (reference sequence). V lost 5 bases to trimming and J lost 2 bases; unmatched junction nucleotides: 5. In DNA, the CDR3 is TGTGCCAGCAGCGTCGGACAGGGCCCCTACGAGCAGTACTTC. Its translation is CASSVGQGPYEQYF.

The chain recombines TRBV30 with TRBJ1-2; D is perhaps TRBD1 (5 bases). CDR3 size: 13 residues. CDR1 is GTSNPN, CDR2 SVGIG, per germline (reference sequence). Trimming removed 2 bases from V and 6 bases from J, with 13 bases in between. CDR3 sequence reads: CAWSRSGLDGYTF. The DNA for the CDR3 is TGTGCCTGGAGTCGGTCAGGGCTCGATGGCTACACCTTC.

The CDR3 loop reads CASSLTSGGLLNTDTQYF. CDR3 DNA sequence: TGCGCCAGCAGCTTGACTAGCGGGGGGCTTCTCAACACAGATACGCAGTATTTT. The J gene is TRBJ2-3, the V gene TRBV5-1; 12 bases map to TRBD2. V lost 1 base and J lost 2; bases outside the gene matches: 8. The CDR3 has 18 residues. The germline gives CDR1 SGHRS, CDR2 YFSETQ.

This clone was observed a handful of times. V and J are TRBV11-3 and TRBJ2-2; TRBD1 matches at 7 bases. V lost 1 base and J lost 6; bases outside the gene matches: 5. The CDR3 covers 15 residues. CDR1 and CDR2 from the germline V gene are SGHNT and YENEEA. In DNA form, the CDR3 reads TGTGCCAGCAGCTTAGCAGGGGGATCTCCCGGGGAGCTGTTTTTT. Protein: CASSLAGGSPGELFF.

This clone came up a few times. V and J are TRBV14 and TRBJ2-3; 7 bases agree with TRBD2. Germline values: CDR1 SGHDN, CDR2 FVKESK. CDR3 length equals 17 residues. Trimming removed 4 bases from V and 7 bases from J; junction bases left unmatched: 17. The CDR3 region is CASSLLLAGRGGNTQYF. DNA of the CDR3: TGTGCCAGCAGCCTCTTACTCGCGGGTCGCGGGGGAAATACGCAGTATTTT.

This clone has just a few counts. J is TRBJ2-7 and V is TRBV2; D gene ambiguous. The CDR3 has 14 amino acids. Germline V lookup: CDR1 SNHLY, CDR2 FYNNEI. Between the trimmed V and J ends, which lost 7 bases and 3 bases, there was a span of 16 bases. The CDR3 region has the DNA TGTGCCAGCACTGAGCGTTACCCTCTCTACGAGCAGTACTTC. It encodes CASTERYPLYEQYF.